Listed below are T cell receptor beta chains from one sample, sequenced in a study of OX40 agonist ivuxolimab in advanced cancers. Sequencing was performed with immunoSEQ multiplex PCR; in TCRdb, only in-frame clones are kept and a portion is missing. The sample lists approximately 19,000 clones; more than 75% were seen once. The specimen comprised CD4+ or CD8+ T cells sorted from blood, sampled in a trial of the OX40 agonist ivuxolimab. The receptors here all came from an adult with an advanced solid tumor such as melanoma, head and neck, liver or kidney cancer. The CDR3 runs from the conserved cysteine through the conserved F or W. The order of the fields is V gene, D gene, J gene, CDR3 protein, CDR3 DNA. A D gene is named only where the DNA matches it firmly.

v_call: TRBV10-1; d_call: NA; j_call: TRBJ1-1; cdr3_aa: CASSESGSRNTEAFF; cdr3_nt: TGCGCCAGCAGTGAGTCCGGGTCCCGGAACACTGAAGCTTTCTTT
v_call: TRBV9; d_call: TRBD1; j_call: TRBJ1-4; cdr3_aa: CASSVRDRGGYEKLFF; cdr3_nt: TGTGCCAGCAGCGTGAGAGACAGGGGTGGCTATGAAAAACTGTTTTTT
v_call: TRBV27; d_call: TRBD1; j_call: TRBJ1-6; cdr3_aa: CASSFIQGASPLHF; cdr3_nt: TGTGCCAGCAGTTTCATACAGGGGGCTTCACCCCTCCACTTT
v_call: TRBV4-1; d_call: NA; j_call: TRBJ2-1; cdr3_aa: CASSQDLRQEQFF; cdr3_nt: TGCGCCAGCAGCCAAGATCTGAGACAGGAGCAGTTCTTC
v_call: TRBV7-6; d_call: NA; j_call: TRBJ2-2; cdr3_aa: CASSHLGGSKTGELFF; cdr3_nt: TGTGCCAGCAGCCACCTCGGGGGTAGTAAAACCGGGGAGCTGTTTTTT
v_call: TRBV14; d_call: TRBD1; j_call: TRBJ2-7; cdr3_aa: CASAAGTGTYEQYF; cdr3_nt: TGTGCCAGCGCAGCCGGGACAGGAACCTACGAGCAGTACTTC
v_call: TRBV7-9; d_call: NA; j_call: TRBJ1-3; cdr3_aa: CASRPDVWDGNTIYF; cdr3_nt: TGTGCCAGCCGTCCGGACGTATGGGATGGAAACACCATATATTTT
v_call: TRBV5-1; d_call: NA; j_call: TRBJ2-3; cdr3_aa: CASSLRGLSTDTQYF; cdr3_nt: TGCGCCAGCAGCTTGCGGGGGTTGAGCACAGATACGCAGTATTTT
v_call: TRBV7-3; d_call: TRBD1; j_call: TRBJ1-2; cdr3_aa: CASGAGGRYTF; cdr3_nt: TGTGCCAGCGGAGCAGGGGGCCGCTACACCTTC
v_call: TRBV7-9; d_call: NA; j_call: TRBJ1-1; cdr3_aa: CASSPEGASTEAFF; cdr3_nt: TGTGCCAGCAGCCCAGAAGGGGCGAGCACTGAAGCTTTCTTT
v_call: TRBV29-1; d_call: TRBD1; j_call: TRBJ2-7; cdr3_aa: CSIQTGLSSYEQYF; cdr3_nt: TGCAGCATTCAGACAGGGCTAAGCTCCTACGAGCAGTACTTC
v_call: TRBV9; d_call: NA; j_call: TRBJ2-7; cdr3_aa: CASSRGDSYEQYF; cdr3_nt: TGTGCCAGCAGCCGAGGGGACTCCTACGAGCAGTACTTC